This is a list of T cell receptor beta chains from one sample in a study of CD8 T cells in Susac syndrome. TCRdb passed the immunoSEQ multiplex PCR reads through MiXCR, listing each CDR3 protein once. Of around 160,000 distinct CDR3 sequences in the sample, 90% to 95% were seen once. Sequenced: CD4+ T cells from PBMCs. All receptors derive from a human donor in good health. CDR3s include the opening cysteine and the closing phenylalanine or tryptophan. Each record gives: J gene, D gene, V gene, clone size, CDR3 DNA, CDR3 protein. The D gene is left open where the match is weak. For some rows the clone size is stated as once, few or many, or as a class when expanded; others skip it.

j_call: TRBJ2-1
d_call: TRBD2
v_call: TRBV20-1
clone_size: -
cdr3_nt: TGCAGTGCTAGAGGGCCTAGCGGGAGCTACAATGAGCAGTTCTTC
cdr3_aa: CSARGPSGSYNEQFF

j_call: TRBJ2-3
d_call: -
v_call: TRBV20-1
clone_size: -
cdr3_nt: TGCAGTGCTAGGGCGGGCTTCACTAGCACAGATACGCAGTATTTT
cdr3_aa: CSARAGFTSTDTQYF

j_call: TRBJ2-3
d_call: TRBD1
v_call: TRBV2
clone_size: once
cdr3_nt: TGTGCCAGCAGGCGAGACAGGGGGCCGACGGTCGTGCAGTATTTT
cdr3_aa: CASRRDRGPTVVQYF

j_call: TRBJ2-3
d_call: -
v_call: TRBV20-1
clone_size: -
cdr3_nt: TGCAGTGCTAGAGTTGGCGGGACGACAAGCACAGATACGCAGTATTTT
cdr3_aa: CSARVGGTTSTDTQYF

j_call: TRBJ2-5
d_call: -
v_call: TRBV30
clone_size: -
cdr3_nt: TGTGCCTGGAGGCCCCTCGGGGCCGTGCCGACCCAGTACTTC
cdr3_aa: CAWRPLGAVPTQYF

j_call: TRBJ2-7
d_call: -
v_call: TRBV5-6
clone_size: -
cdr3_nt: TGTGCCAGCAGCCGGCCGGGACCAGAGTACGAGCAGTACTTC
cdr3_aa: CASSRPGPEYEQYF

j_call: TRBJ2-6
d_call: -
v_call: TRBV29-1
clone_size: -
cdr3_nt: TGCAGCGTTGAGGTGGGAGTCTCTGGGGCCAACGTCCTGACTTTC
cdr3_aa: CSVEVGVSGANVLTF

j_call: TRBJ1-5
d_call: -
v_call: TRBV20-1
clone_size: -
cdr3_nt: TGCAGTGCTAGTTCTGTCTATAGCAATCAGCCCCAGCATTTT
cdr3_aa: CSASSVYSNQPQHF

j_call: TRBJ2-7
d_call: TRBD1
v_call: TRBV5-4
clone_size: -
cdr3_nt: TGTGCCAGCAGCTTGGACAGGGGCAACTCCTACGAGCAGTACTTC
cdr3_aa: CASSLDRGNSYEQYF

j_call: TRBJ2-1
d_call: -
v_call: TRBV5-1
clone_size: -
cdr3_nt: TGCGCCAGCAGCTTGGAAGGGGGTCACTACAATGAGCAGTTCTTC
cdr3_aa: CASSLEGGHYNEQFF

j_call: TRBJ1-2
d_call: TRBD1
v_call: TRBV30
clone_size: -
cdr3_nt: TGTGCCTACTCGGGACAGGGGGCTATCAATGGCTACACCTTC
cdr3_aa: CAYSGQGAINGYTF

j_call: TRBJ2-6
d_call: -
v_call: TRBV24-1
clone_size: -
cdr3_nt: TGTGCCACCAGTGTATCGGCCTCTGGGGCCAACGTCCTGACTTTC
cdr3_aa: CATSVSASGANVLTF

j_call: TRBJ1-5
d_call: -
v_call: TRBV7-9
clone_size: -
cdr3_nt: TGTGCCAGCAGCTACGAAGGGGGTCAGCCCCAGCATTTT
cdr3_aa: CASSYEGGQPQHF

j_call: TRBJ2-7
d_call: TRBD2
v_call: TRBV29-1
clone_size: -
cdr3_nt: TGCAGCGTATTGGGACTAGCGGGCCAACCCTTCTACGAGCAGTACTTC
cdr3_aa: CSVLGLAGQPFYEQYF

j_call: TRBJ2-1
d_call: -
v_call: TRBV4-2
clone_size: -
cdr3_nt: TGTGCCAGCAGCCAAATCCATGATGAGCAGTTCTTC
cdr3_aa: CASSQIHDEQFF

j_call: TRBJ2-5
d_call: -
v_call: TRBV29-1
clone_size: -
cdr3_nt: TGCAGCGTTGCGGGCGGCGAGACCCAGTACTTC
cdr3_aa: CSVAGGETQYF

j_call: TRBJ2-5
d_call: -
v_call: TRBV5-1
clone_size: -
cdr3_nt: TGCGCCGGCAGCTTTCAAGAGACCCAGTACTTC
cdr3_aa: CAGSFQETQYF

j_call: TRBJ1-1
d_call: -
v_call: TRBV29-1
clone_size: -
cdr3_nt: TGCAGCGTTTGGGGGGGGGCTCTGAACACTGAAGCTTTCTTT
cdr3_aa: CSVWGGALNTEAFF

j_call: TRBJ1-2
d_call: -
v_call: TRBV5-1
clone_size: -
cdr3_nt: TGCGCCAGCAGCTTCGAGCAGGCTTTATCTGGCTACACCTTC
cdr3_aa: CASSFEQALSGYTF

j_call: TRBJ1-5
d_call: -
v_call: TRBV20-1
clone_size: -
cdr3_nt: TGCAGTGCCCCGGAACGGAGAAATCAGCCCCAGCATTTT
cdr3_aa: CSAPERRNQPQHF

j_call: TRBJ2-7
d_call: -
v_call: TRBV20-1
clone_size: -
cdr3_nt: TGCAGTGCTATCACCGGCGGTTCTTCCTACGAGCAGTACTTC
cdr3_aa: CSAITGGSSYEQYF

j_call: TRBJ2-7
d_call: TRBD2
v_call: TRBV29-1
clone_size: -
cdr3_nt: TGCAGCGGTGTTGGGGGGGGTGTAGAATACTTC
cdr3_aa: CSGVGGGVEYF

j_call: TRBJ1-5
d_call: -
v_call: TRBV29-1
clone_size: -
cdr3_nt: TGCAGCGTTGGTTCACTTGGCAATCAGCCCCAGCATTTT
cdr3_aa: CSVGSLGNQPQHF

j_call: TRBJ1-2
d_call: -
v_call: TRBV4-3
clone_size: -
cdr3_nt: TGCGCCAGCAGCCAAGAGATGCAGTGGAACTATGGCTACACCTTC
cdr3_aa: CASSQEMQWNYGYTF

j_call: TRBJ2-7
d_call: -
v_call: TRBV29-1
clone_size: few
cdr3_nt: TGCAGCACCTTGAGCACGAATACCTACGAGCAGTACTTC
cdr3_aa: CSTLSTNTYEQYF